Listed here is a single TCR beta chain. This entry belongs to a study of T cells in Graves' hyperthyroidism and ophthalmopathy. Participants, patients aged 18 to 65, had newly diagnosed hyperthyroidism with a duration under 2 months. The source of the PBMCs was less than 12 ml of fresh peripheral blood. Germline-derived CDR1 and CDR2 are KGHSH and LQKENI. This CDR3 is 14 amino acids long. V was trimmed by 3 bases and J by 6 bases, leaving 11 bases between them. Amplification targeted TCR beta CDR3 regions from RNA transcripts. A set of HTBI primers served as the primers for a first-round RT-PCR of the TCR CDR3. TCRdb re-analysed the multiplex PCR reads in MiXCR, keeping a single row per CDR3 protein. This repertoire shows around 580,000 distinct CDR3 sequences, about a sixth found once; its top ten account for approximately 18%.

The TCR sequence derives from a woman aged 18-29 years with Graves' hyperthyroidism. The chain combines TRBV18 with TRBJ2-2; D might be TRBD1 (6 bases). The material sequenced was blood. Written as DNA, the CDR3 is TGTGCCAGCTCACCGTACAGGGTCGCCGGGGAGCTGTTTTTT. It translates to CASSPYRVAGELFF.